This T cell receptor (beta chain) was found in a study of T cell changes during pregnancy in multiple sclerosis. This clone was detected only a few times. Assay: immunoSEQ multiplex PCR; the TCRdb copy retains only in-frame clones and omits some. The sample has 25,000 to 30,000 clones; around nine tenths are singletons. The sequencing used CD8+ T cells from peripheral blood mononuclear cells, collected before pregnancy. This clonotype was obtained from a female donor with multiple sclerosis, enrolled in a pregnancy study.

This CDR3 is CASSYSEGVGGYTF. CDR3 bases: TGTGCCAGCAGTTACTCCGAGGGGGTGGGTGGCTACACCTTC. The chain recombines TRBV6-5 with TRBJ1-2; perhaps TRBD1 as D (6 bases). Trimming removed 0 bases at V and 7 bases at J, with 12 bases between. Germline V gene lookup returns CDR1 MNHEY and CDR2 SVGAGI. The CDR3 loop spans 14 amino acids.